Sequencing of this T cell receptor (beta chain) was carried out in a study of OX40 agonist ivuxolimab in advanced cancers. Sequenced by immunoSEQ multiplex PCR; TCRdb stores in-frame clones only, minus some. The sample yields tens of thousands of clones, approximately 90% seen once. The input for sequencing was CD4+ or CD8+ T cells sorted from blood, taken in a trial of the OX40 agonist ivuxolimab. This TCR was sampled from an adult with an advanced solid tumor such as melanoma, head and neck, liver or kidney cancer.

The CDR3 loop is CASSTAGISAYEQYF. The CDR3 DNA sequence: TGCGCCAGCAGCACCGCCGGGATATCAGCCTACGAGCAGTACTTC. The rearrangement links TRBV5-1 to TRBJ2-7; D may be TRBD2 (5 bases). With 4 bases removed from V and 2 bases from J, the gap between germline ends came to 16 bases. There are 15 residues in the CDR3. Per the germline V gene, CDR1 is SGHRS and CDR2 is YFSETQ.